Listed below are T cell receptor beta chains from one sample, sequenced in a study of blood T cell repertoires in COVID-19. TCRdb's copy holds only in-frame clones and misses some; the assay was immunoSEQ multiplex PCR. The repertoire holds fewer than 250,000 clones, 85% to 90% seen once, with less than 3% in the top ten. Material: peripheral blood. These receptors all come from a man aged 25 to 40 with COVID-19, enrolled during active disease. CDR3s include the opening cysteine and the closing phenylalanine or tryptophan. A D gene is named only where the DNA matches it firmly. Expanded clones are given a class, and other clones once, few, many or no size at all.

D	J	V	size	CDR3	DNA
NA	TRBJ2-6	TRBV7-3	NA	CASSTGQGGANVLTF	TGTGCCAGCAGCACCGGACAAGGTGGGGCCAACGTCCTGACTTTC
NA	TRBJ1-1	TRBV29-1	NA	CSVDFSNTEAFF	TGCAGCGTGGACTTTTCGAACACTGAAGCTTTCTTT
NA	TRBJ2-3	TRBV27	NA	CASSLFGGTTDTQYF	TGTGCCAGCAGTTTATTTGGCGGGACCACAGATACGCAGTATTTT
NA	TRBJ2-2	TRBV9	NA	CASSVGGAVTGELFF	TGTGCCAGCAGCGTAGGGGGCGCGGTCACCGGGGAGCTGTTTTTT
TRBD2	TRBJ2-7	TRBV19	NA	CASSVLAGGAYEQYF	TGTGCCAGTAGTGTATTAGCGGGGGGAGCCTACGAGCAGTACTTC
TRBD1	TRBJ1-1	TRBV9	once	CASSVAGGADTEAFF	TGTGCCAGCAGCGTAGCAGGGGGCGCGGACACTGAAGCTTTCTTT
NA	TRBJ1-1	TRBV9	NA	CASSGGHEEAFF	TGTGCCAGCAGCGGCGGACACGAAGAAGCTTTCTTT
NA	TRBJ1-4	TRBV4-3	few	CASSQGPPGLANEKLFF	TGCGCCAGCAGCCAAGGCCCCCCGGGACTGGCAAATGAAAAACTGTTTTTT
TRBD1	TRBJ2-7	TRBV5-4	NA	CASSLTGGIYEQYF	TGTGCCAGCAGCCTCACAGGGGGCATCTACGAGCAGTACTTC
NA	TRBJ2-1	TRBV6-4	NA	CASSDVLSSYNEQFF	TGTGCCAGCAGCGACGTATTGAGCTCCTACAATGAGCAGTTCTTC
NA	TRBJ1-2	TRBV30	NA	CAWVNQGSYGYTF	TGTGCCTGGGTAAATCAGGGAAGCTATGGCTACACCTTC
NA	TRBJ1-2	TRBV18	NA	CASSPPVTGQGYTF	TGTGCCAGCTCACCACCGGTCACTGGACAAGGCTACACCTTC
TRBD2	TRBJ2-7	TRBV24-1	NA	CATSSTSGSHEQYF	TGTGCCACCAGCTCGACTAGCGGGAGCCACGAGCAGTACTTC
NA	TRBJ1-5	TRBV6-5	once	CASILGRFPNQPQHF	TGTGCCAGCATCCTAGGCCGCTTCCCCAATCAGCCCCAGCATTTT
NA	TRBJ1-1	TRBV27	NA	CASSWAVNTEAFF	TGTGCCAGCAGTTGGGCCGTGAACACTGAAGCTTTCTTT
NA	TRBJ1-2	TRBV5-1	NA	CASSLGQAAYGYTF	TGCGCCAGCAGCTTGGGCCAGGCAGCCTATGGCTACACCTTC
TRBD1	TRBJ1-3	TRBV3-1/TRBV3-2	NA	CASSGTGSGNTIYF	TGTGCCAGCAGCGGGACAGGGTCCGGAAACACCATATATTTT
TRBD1	TRBJ1-2	TRBV3-1/TRBV3-2	NA	CASSHGMADRANYGYTF	TGTGCCAGCAGCCACGGGATGGCGGACAGGGCCAACTATGGCTACACCTTC
NA	TRBJ1-1	TRBV11-3	NA	CASSLGGGGSTEAFF	TGTGCCAGCAGCTTAGGGGGAGGTGGGAGCACTGAAGCTTTCTTT
NA	TRBJ1-1	TRBV5-4	NA	CASSKGLIPEAFF	TGTGCCAGCAGCAAGGGGCTCATTCCAGAAGCTTTCTTT
NA	TRBJ2-1	TRBV27	medium-sized	CASSLTMSRLTSYNEQFF	TGTGCCAGCAGTTTAACGATGTCGCGCCTAACCTCCTACAATGAGCAGTTCTTC
TRBD1	TRBJ1-2	TRBV12-3/TRBV12-4	NA	CASSPAGQYGYTF	TGTGCCAGCAGTCCCGCGGGACAGTATGGCTACACCTTC
TRBD2	TRBJ2-5	TRBV5-1	NA	CASSSGLAGLGETQYF	TGCGCCAGCAGCTCGGGCTTAGCGGGATTAGGTGAGACCCAGTACTTC
TRBD1	TRBJ1-6	TRBV10-3	few	CAIKGGQPTSNSPLHF	TGTGCCATCAAAGGGGGCCAGCCTACCTCAAATTCACCCCTCCACTTT
TRBD2	TRBJ2-3	TRBV5-1	NA	CASSLAYLSGRSTDTQYF	TGCGCCAGCAGCTTGGCTTACTTAAGCGGGAGAAGCACAGATACGCAGTATTTT
NA	TRBJ1-2	TRBV6-5	NA	CATRLGQTNYGYTF	TGTGCCACCCGGCTAGGTCAGACTAACTATGGCTACACCTTC
NA	TRBJ1-1	TRBV27	NA	CASSLSGGPVEAFF	TGTGCCAGCAGTTTATCGGGGGGGCCGGTCGAAGCTTTCTTT
NA	TRBJ2-6	TRBV5-8	NA	CASSFWRSGANVLTF	TGTGCCAGCAGCTTCTGGAGATCTGGGGCCAACGTCCTGACTTTC
TRBD2	TRBJ2-7	TRBV28	NA	CASGILAGGRYEQYF	TGTGCCAGCGGGATTCTAGCGGGAGGGCGGTACGAGCAGTACTTC
NA	TRBJ1-2	TRBV19	NA	CASSAIQVNYGYTF	TGTGCCAGTAGTGCAATACAGGTTAACTATGGCTACACCTTC
NA	TRBJ1-1	TRBV5-1	NA	CASSLALGQFEAFF	TGCGCCAGCAGCTTGGCCTTGGGACAATTTGAAGCTTTCTTT
TRBD2	TRBJ2-3	TRBV6-2/TRBV6-3	many	CASSYRLAGADTQYF	TGTGCCAGCAGTTACCGACTAGCGGGAGCAGATACGCAGTATTTT
NA	TRBJ1-2	TRBV7-3	NA	CASSLIRPDPTGANYGYTF	TGTGCCAGCAGCTTAATCCGACCGGATCCGACGGGAGCTAACTATGGCTACACCTTC
TRBD2	TRBJ2-2	TRBV6-2/TRBV6-3	NA	CASSYRGSGGIAGELFF	TGTGCCAGCAGTTACAGGGGTAGCGGGGGGATCGCCGGGGAGCTGTTTTTT
TRBD1	TRBJ1-2	TRBV13	NA	CASSIGTGGFGYTF	TGTGCCAGCAGCATCGGGACAGGGGGCTTTGGCTACACCTTC
TRBD1	TRBJ1-2	TRBV7-2	NA	CASSFLGQGDGYTF	TGTGCCAGCAGCTTTCTCGGACAGGGAGATGGCTACACCTTC
NA	TRBJ1-1	TRBV3-1/TRBV3-2	NA	CASSLPRGEAFF	TGTGCCAGCAGCTTACCGCGGGGTGAAGCTTTCTTT
TRBD2	TRBJ2-1	TRBV30	NA	CAWTLASGRNNEQFF	TGTGCCTGGACCCTGGCTAGCGGGAGAAACAATGAGCAGTTCTTC
TRBD1	TRBJ2-2	TRBV2	NA	CASRLQGAFGELFF	TGTGCCAGCAGGCTACAGGGGGCGTTCGGGGAGCTGTTTTTT
TRBD2	TRBJ2-3	TRBV7-6	NA	CASSLVPFTSGRARTDTQYF	TGTGCCAGCAGCCTCGTGCCCTTTACTAGCGGGAGGGCCAGAACGGATACGCAGTATTTT
NA	TRBJ1-1	TRBV5-1	NA	CASSDRPNTEAFF	TGCGCCAGCAGCGACAGGCCGAACACTGAAGCTTTCTTT
NA	TRBJ1-4	TRBV9	NA	CASTVTGSPNEKLFF	TGTGCCAGCACCGTTACAGGCAGCCCAAATGAAAAACTGTTTTTT
TRBD1	TRBJ1-4	TRBV11-2	NA	CASTRQGNNPNEKLFF	TGTGCCAGCACAAGACAGGGAAATAATCCTAATGAAAAACTGTTTTTT
TRBD1	TRBJ2-1	TRBV9	NA	CASSVGTGGYNEQFF	TGTGCCAGCAGCGTAGGGACAGGGGGATACAATGAGCAGTTCTTC
TRBD1	TRBJ2-7	TRBV10-3	NA	CAISESTRAGTGDPYEQYF	TGTGCCATCAGTGAGTCGACTCGTGCCGGGACAGGGGACCCCTACGAGCAGTACTTC
TRBD1	TRBJ2-7	TRBV6-5	NA	CASRPGTGLYEQYF	TGTGCCAGCAGGCCCGGGACAGGGCTCTACGAGCAGTACTTC
TRBD2	TRBJ2-5	TRBV6-4	NA	CASSPTSGGQETQYF	TGTGCCAGCAGTCCAACTAGCGGGGGCCAAGAGACCCAGTACTTC
NA	TRBJ2-7	TRBV18	NA	CASSPTERDYEQYF	TGTGCCAGCTCACCGACGGAGAGAGACTACGAGCAGTACTTC
NA	TRBJ1-2	TRBV24-1	NA	CATSDLKRGYTF	TGTGCCACCAGTGATTTAAAGAGGGGCTACACCTTC
NA	TRBJ2-2	TRBV29-1	NA	CSVLRGTGELFF	TGCAGCGTTCTCAGAGGTACCGGGGAGCTGTTTTTT
TRBD1	TRBJ2-2	TRBV6-2/TRBV6-3	NA	CASSLPGTGVVGELFF	TGTGCCAGCAGTTTACCTGGGACAGGGGTAGTCGGGGAGCTGTTTTTT
NA	TRBJ2-7	TRBV23-1	NA	CASSQSSGGLNRWGRRSYEQYF	TGCGCCAGCAGTCAATCGTCTGGAGGGCTAAACAGATGGGGGAGAAGGTCCTACGAGCAGTACTTC
NA	TRBJ1-1	TRBV4-3	NA	CASSRGQNTEAFF	TGCGCCAGCAGCCGGGGACAAAACACTGAAGCTTTCTTT
TRBD2	TRBJ2-5	TRBV10-3	NA	CAIGLAGGQETQYF	TGTGCCATCGGACTAGCGGGGGGACAAGAGACCCAGTACTTC
TRBD1	TRBJ2-1	TRBV7-9	NA	CASSFSLARTGPYNEQFF	TGTGCCAGCAGCTTTTCCCTCGCCCGGACAGGGCCCTACAATGAGCAGTTCTTC
TRBD1	TRBJ1-5	TRBV2	NA	CASSEGQGPGPQHF	TGTGCCAGCAGTGAAGGACAGGGACCTGGGCCCCAGCATTTT
NA	TRBJ2-7	TRBV4-3	NA	CASSQTPGSNYEQYF	TGCGCCAGCAGCCAGACACCGGGAAGTAACTACGAGCAGTACTTC
NA	TRBJ1-2	TRBV18	NA	CASSSRQTDPDYGYTF	TGTGCCAGCTCATCTAGACAGACAGACCCCGACTATGGCTACACCTTC
TRBD2	TRBJ2-3	TRBV9	NA	CASSVEGTSGGAIGTDTQYF	TGTGCCAGCAGCGTAGAGGGTACTAGCGGGGGGGCCATCGGCACAGATACGCAGTATTTT